Presented here are 5 T cell receptor beta chains from one specimen sequenced in a study of T cell repertoires in cytomegalovirus infection. These receptors' antigens are unknown. A single record per CDR3 protein comes from TCRdb applying MiXCR to the reads. This table holds about 110,000 distinct CDR3 sequences, around 30% found once. Sequenced material: CD8+ T cells from cultured PBMCs, taken from culture after CMV antigen stimulation. Receptor source: a human donor in good health (CMV status not recorded). Some clones in this sample may be carry-over from other donors' samples.

This clonotype has just a few counts. V gene TRBV4-1 combines with J gene TRBJ1-2; maybe TRBD1 (5 bases). The CDR3 contains 13 residues. V dropped 1 base and J dropped 8 bases, with 11 bases sitting between them. The germline V gene has CDR1 MGHRA and CDR2 YSYEKL. The CDR3 DNA sequence: TGCGCCAGCAGCCAAGGTTTGGGGGACGGCTACACCTTC. As protein: CASSQGLGDGYTF.

This clonotype was detected a few times. The chain couples TRBV6-1 to TRBJ2-1, with 8 bases lining up with TRBD2. Germline values: CDR1 MNHNS, CDR2 SASEGT. Trimming at V came to 6 bases and at J to 2 bases, leaving 3 bases not matched to a gene. This CDR3 region has 14 residues. The CDR3, as DNA: TGTGCCAGCAGCCCGGGAGGGACCTACAATGAGCAGTTCTTC. This sequence encodes CASSPGGTYNEQFF.

About this clonotype itself: One junction end does not reproduce the germline sequence, and a read error may be involved. The rearrangement joins TRBV5-6 to TRBJ2-5; D is possibly TRBD2 (7 bases). Germline CDR1 is SGHDT and CDR2 is YYEEEE. CDR3 length: 17 amino acids. This chain's CDR3 is CANSFPRVWGGGETQYF. The CDR3, as DNA: TGTGCCAACAGCTTTCCCCGGGTTTGGGGGGGCGGAGAGACCCAGTACTTC. The variable domain in full, with the rest retrieved from reference TRBV5-6 and TRBJ2-5, is DAGVTQSPTHLIKTRGQQVTLRCSPKSGHDTVSWYQQALGQGPQFIFQYYEEEERQRGNFPDRFSGHQFPNYSSELNVNALLLGDSALYLCANSFPRVWGGGETQYFGPGTRLLVL.

J is TRBJ1-5 and V is TRBV19; the D is unclear. The CDR3 contains 13 residues. Germline assignment: CDR1 LNHDA and CDR2 SQIVND (reference sequence). V shed 6 bases and J shed 8 bases, with 14 bases lying between them. The CDR3 DNA follows: TGTGCCAGTAGCCAGCCCCCGGATGAGCCCCAGCATTTT. It encodes CASSQPPDEPQHF. Combining the CDR3 with reference TRBV19 and TRBJ1-5 gives the whole variable domain DGGITQSPKYLFRKEGQNVTLSCEQNLNHDAMYWYRQDPGQGLRLIYYSQIVNDFQKGDIAEGYSVSREKKESFPLTVTSAQKNPTAFYLCASSQPPDEPQHFGDGTRLSIL.

This clonotype was counted ten times or more. The junction differs from germline at one of its ends, possibly a read error. The chain couples TRBV7-7 to TRBJ2-7; no definite D call. The CDR3 has 14 residues. Germline loops: CDR1 SSHAT, CDR2 FNYEAQ (reference sequence). The CDR3 nucleotides read TGTGCTAGCAGCCCAGGACCCTTTCTGGAGGAGCAGTACTTC. Translating it yields CASSPGPFLEEQYF.